This is a list of T cell receptor beta chains from one sample in a study of CD8+CD57+ T cells in acquired aplastic anemia. Via MiXCR, TCRdb re-called the reads, giving one row per CDR3 protein. This repertoire shows 150,000 to 200,000 distinct CDR3 sequences, approximately 40% found once; its top ten account for 0.85% to 1.3%. Specimen: sorted CD4+, CD8+, or CD8+CD57+ T cells (not recorded which) from PBMCs. These TCRs come from a human donor in good health. Each CDR3 is given with its conserved first and last residue. For some rows the clone size is stated as once, few or many, or as a class when expanded; others skip it.

V: TRBV30
size: NA
CDR3: CAWSLAPYEQYF

V: TRBV6-2/TRBV6-3
size: NA
CDR3: CASSYSPGAIYNEQFF

V: TRBV7-9
size: few
CDR3: CASRKAGQETQYF

V: TRBV20-1
size: NA
CDR3: CSARAPLEGEQYF

V: TRBV6-1
size: many
CDR3: CASSESVVSTDTQYF

V: TRBV15
size: once
CDR3: CATSRERLAGELFF

V: TRBV16
size: many
CDR3: CASSQGRGEKLFF

V: TRBV5-1
size: few
CDR3: CASTGRRISYEQYF

V: TRBV2
size: NA
CDR3: CASSEFGREDQPQHF

V: TRBV12-5
size: few
CDR3: CASGGYGGDTQYF

V: TRBV10-3
size: NA
CDR3: CAISADLSSTDTQYF

V: TRBV5-1
size: NA
CDR3: CASSLRGLAGEAQYF

V: TRBV10-1
size: NA
CDR3: CASSERVADGYTF

V: TRBV9
size: NA
CDR3: CASSAHVEAKNTQYF

V: TRBV24-1
size: NA
CDR3: CATSDSRGGNGYTF

V: TRBV4-2
size: NA
CDR3: CASSLGRGEAFF

V: TRBV29-1
size: few
CDR3: CSVGPDSYEQYF

V: TRBV20-1
size: NA
CDR3: CSATRDSNEKLFF

V: TRBV20-1
size: NA
CDR3: CSARTTPGPLHF

V: TRBV7-9
size: many
CDR3: CASSSTSGNTGELFF

V: TRBV29-1
size: NA
CDR3: CSVGNPMNTEAFF

V: TRBV15
size: many
CDR3: CATSRPTGEQYF

V: TRBV3-1
size: NA
CDR3: CATSRGQYNSPLHF

V: TRBV10-2
size: many
CDR3: CASSEWGGYEQYF

V: TRBV20-1
size: few
CDR3: CSATSGRVRNTIYF

V: TRBV28
size: few
CDR3: CASSLVHYSGNTIYF

V: TRBV2
size: NA
CDR3: CASRDRGTTEAFF

V: TRBV5-5
size: NA
CDR3: CASSLGSGRVNTEAFF

V: TRBV25-1
size: NA
CDR3: CASSELGGETYEQYF

V: TRBV7-3
size: many
CDR3: CASRRQQNTEAFF

V: TRBV19
size: many
CDR3: CASSGGNTGELFF

V: TRBV20-1
size: many
CDR3: CSASPRETQYF

V: TRBV7-9
size: many
CDR3: CASSLDRNTEAFF

V: TRBV28
size: NA
CDR3: CASCPHNEQFF

V: TRBV19
size: many
CDR3: CASSPTSGVQETQYF

V: TRBV19
size: NA
CDR3: CASSIRTGSTDTQYF

V: TRBV6-6
size: many
CDR3: CASSYTSGTGTGELFF

V: TRBV25-1
size: many
CDR3: CASYRPVSSGNTIYF

V: TRBV27
size: many
CDR3: CASRPGGRYEQYF

V: TRBV19
size: NA
CDR3: CASSFGAGSYEQYF

V: TRBV7-3
size: few
CDR3: CASSRDPGRADTQYF

V: TRBV7-2
size: NA
CDR3: CASSLSSDGELFF

V: TRBV28
size: NA
CDR3: CASSQDRGYQPQHF

V: TRBV6-2/TRBV6-3
size: NA
CDR3: CASSYSGYSAEAFF

V: TRBV10-3
size: NA
CDR3: CAIASQGAYEQYF

V: TRBV19
size: NA
CDR3: CASSRDYADTQYF

V: TRBV6-5
size: many
CDR3: CASSYTQGGEQYF

V: TRBV20-1
size: few
CDR3: CSVRGQGSYNEQFF

V: TRBV4-2
size: NA
CDR3: CASSQETGTGLVATNEKLFF

V: TRBV12-3/TRBV12-4
size: many
CDR3: CASSLLGTSNTGELFF

V: TRBV6-5
size: many
CDR3: CASSYVGENQPQHF

V: TRBV18
size: NA
CDR3: CASSPPSVTEAFF

V: TRBV6-6
size: few
CDR3: CASSSDLAGGPETQYF

V: TRBV20-1
size: NA
CDR3: CSAGGGGRDQEQYF

V: TRBV24-1
size: NA
CDR3: CATSDLTEPSSYNSPLHF

V: TRBV20-1
size: many
CDR3: CSARGLSRTSAYEQYF

V: TRBV5-1
size: many
CDR3: CASSLTGEYGQPQHF